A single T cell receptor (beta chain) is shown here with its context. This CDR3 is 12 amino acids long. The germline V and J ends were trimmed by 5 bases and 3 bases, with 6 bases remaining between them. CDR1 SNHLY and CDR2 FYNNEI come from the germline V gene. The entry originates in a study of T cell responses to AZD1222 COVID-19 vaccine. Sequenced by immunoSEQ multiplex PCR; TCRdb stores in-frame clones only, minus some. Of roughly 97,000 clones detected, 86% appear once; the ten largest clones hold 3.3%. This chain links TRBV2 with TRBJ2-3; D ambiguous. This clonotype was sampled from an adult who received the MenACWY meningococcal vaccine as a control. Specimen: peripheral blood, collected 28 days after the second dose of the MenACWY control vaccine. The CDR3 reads CASSTSTDTQYF. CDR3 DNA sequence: TGTGCCAGCAGTACGTCTACAGATACGCAGTATTTT.